This T cell receptor beta chain was identified in a study of Ad26.COV2.S vaccination and SARS-CoV-2 variants. The V gene's germline CDR1 is GTSNPN and CDR2 SVGIG (reference sequence). The V and J ends lost 2 bases and 8 bases, in that order; junction bases with no gene match: 3. CDR3 length: 11 amino acids. This sample's treatment: roughly 20 received Ad26.COV2.S at low or high dose, single or two shots; 5 received placebo; per-sample allocation not given. Day 63 after the first injection of vaccine or placebo was the sampling time. This clone appeared a single time. Its antigen is not known. Study-level results: Greater spike-specific TCR breadth was seen in vaccine recipients than in placebo recipients. Considerable breadth of spike-specific CD8+ and CD4+ T cell responses has reportedly been documented following vaccination.

Generated by immunoSEQ multiplex PCR, the TCRdb table keeps only in-frame clones and is missing some. The sample includes a few hundred thousand clones, approximately 87% of them seen just once. Sample: peripheral blood, taken in a trial of Ad26.COV2.S vaccine versus placebo. The clonotype comes from a person aged 18-65 years who received the Ad26.COV2.S COVID-19 vaccine or a placebo. This chain joins TRBV30 and TRBJ2-7; 7 positions match TRBD1. The CDR3 sequence: CAWSIQGQQYV. CDR3 sequence (DNA): TGTGCCTGGAGTATACAGGGGCAGCAGTACGTC.